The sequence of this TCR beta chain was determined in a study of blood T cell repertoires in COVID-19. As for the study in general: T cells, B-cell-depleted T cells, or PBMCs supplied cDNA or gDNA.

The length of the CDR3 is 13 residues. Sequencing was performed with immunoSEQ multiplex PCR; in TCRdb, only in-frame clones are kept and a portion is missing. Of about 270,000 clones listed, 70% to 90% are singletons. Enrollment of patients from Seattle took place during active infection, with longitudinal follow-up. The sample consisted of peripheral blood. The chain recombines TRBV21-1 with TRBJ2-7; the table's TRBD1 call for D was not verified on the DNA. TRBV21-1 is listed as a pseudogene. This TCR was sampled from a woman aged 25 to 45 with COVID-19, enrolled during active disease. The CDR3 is CASSGTGAYEQYF. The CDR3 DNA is TGTGCCAGCAGCGGGACAGGGGCCTACGAGCAGTACTTC.